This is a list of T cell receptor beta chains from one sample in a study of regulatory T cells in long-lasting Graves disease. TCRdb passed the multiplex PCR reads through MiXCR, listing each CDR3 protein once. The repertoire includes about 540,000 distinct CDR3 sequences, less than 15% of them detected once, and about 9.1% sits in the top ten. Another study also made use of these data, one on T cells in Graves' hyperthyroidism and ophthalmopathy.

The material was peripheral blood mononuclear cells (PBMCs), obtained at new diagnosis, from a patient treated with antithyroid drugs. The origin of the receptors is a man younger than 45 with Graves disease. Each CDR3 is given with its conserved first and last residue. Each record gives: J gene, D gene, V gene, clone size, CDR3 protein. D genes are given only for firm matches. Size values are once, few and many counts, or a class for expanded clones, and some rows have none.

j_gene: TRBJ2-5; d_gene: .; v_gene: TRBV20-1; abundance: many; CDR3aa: CSAREGGVETQYF
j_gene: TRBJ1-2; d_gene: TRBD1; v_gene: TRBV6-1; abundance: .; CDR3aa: CASSPGTGLINGYTF
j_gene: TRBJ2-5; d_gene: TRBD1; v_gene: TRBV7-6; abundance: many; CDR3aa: CASTHRGREETQYF
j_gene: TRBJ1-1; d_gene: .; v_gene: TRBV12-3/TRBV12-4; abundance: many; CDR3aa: CASSSQLPNTEAFF
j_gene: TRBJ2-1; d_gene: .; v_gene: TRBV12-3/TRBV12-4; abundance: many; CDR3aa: CASSFLGNQFF
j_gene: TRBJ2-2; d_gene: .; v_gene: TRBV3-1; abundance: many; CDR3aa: CASSPFATGELFF
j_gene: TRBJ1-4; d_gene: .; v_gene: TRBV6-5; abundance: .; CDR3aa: CASSSGGTDLNEKLFF
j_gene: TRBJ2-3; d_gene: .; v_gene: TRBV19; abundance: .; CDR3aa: CAVWDKITDTQYF
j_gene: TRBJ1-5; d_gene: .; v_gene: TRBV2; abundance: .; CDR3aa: CASAEDQPQHF
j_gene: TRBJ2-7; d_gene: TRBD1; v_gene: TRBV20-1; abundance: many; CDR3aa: CSARGQGREQYF
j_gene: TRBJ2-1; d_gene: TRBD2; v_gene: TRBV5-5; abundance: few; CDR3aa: CASSPGLTLDNEQFF
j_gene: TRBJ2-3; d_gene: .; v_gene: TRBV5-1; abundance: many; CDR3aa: CASNSEGGTDTQYF
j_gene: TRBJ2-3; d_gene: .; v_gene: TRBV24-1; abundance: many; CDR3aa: CATSDPRGQEGDTQYF
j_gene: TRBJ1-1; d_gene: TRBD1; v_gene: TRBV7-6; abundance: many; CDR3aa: CASSTGVGGTEAFF
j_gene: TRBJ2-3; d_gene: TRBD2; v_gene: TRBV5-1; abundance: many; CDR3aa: CASSPYLPGGDTQYF
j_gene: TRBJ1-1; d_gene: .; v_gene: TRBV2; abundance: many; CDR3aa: CACDRNTEAFF
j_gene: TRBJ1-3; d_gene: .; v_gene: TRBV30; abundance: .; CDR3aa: CTLYRFSGNTIYF
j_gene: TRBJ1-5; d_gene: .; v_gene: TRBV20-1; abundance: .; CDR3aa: CSARGPLPPRDQPQHF
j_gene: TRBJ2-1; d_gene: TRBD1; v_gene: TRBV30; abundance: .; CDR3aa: CAWSAGTEYNEQFF
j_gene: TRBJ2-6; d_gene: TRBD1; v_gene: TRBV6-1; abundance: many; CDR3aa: CASSLTGVKYSGANVLTF
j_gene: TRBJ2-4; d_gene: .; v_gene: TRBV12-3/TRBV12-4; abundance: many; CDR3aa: CASRAATSPLGEGNIQYF
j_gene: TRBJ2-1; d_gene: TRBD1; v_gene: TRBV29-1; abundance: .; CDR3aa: CSVEGSDIRDRGMNEQFF
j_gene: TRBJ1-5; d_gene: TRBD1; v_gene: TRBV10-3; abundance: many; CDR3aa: CAISESTGSGNQPQHF
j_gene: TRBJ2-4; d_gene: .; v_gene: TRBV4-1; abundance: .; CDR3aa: CASSRSEPTKNIRYF
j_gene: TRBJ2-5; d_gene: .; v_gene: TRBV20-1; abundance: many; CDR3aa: CSASDGIKETQYF
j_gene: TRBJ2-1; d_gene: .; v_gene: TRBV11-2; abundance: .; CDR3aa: CASRSPVGEQFF
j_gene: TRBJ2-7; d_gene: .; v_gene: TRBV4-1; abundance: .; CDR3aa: CASSQGALEGFEQYF
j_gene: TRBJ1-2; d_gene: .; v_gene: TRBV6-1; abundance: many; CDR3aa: CASKINPANYGYTF
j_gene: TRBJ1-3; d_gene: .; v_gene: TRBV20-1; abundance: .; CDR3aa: CSASGGNTIYF
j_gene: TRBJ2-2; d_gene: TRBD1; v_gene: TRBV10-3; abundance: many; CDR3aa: CAISEGGQGIDTGELFF
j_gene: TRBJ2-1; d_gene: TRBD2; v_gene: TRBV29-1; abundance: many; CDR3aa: CSVVLAGYYYNEQFF
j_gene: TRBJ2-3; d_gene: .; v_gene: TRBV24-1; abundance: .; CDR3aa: CATSASGASTDTQYF
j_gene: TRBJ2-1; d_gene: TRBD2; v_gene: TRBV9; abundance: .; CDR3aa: CASSVGRGDEQFF
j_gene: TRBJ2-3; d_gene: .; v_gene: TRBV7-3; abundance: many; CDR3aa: CASSSTGGGGDTQYF
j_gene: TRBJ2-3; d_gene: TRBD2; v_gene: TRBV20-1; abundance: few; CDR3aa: CSASGRADTQYF
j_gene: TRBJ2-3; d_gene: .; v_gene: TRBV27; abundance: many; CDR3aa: CASKERSTDTQYF
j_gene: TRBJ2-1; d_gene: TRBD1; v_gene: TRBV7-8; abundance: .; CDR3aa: CASSLGQGERNEQFF
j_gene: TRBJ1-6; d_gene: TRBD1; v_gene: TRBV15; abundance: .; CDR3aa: CATSRPRQGVALHF
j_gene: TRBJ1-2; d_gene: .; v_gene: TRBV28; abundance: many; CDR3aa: CASGTGRVGYTF
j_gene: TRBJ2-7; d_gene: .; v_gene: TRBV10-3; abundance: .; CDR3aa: CAISGSTGLGEQYF
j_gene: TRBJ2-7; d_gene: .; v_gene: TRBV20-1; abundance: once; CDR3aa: CSARAREMTHGQYF
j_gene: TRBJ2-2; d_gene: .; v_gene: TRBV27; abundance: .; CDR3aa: CASSYLGNTGELFF
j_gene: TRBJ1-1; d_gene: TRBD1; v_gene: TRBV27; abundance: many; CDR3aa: CASSPYPGTGVNTEAFF